The clone carrying this T cell receptor beta chain was counted many times. The antigen remains unidentified. Germline V gene lookup returns CDR1 SGHDN and CDR2 FVKESK. This CDR3 contains 14 residues. J was trimmed by 6 bases and V by 10 bases; bases with no gene match: 11. The data belong to a study of T cell repertoires in cytomegalovirus infection. Study-wide findings and caveats: Dominating the ex vivo response were HLA-C-restricted CMV-specific TCR beta clonotypes.

TCRdb reprocessed the reads with MiXCR, giving one entry per CDR3 protein. The sample carries about 130,000 distinct CDR3 sequences, almost 9% recorded once. Sequenced: PBMCs. The chain combines TRBV14 with TRBJ1-4, with TRBD1 identical over 7 bases. This sequence originates from a human donor in good health (CMV status not recorded). Some clones in this sample may be carry-over from other donors' samples. The chain's CDR3 is CANPEGAEDEKLFF. CDR3 coding DNA: TGTGCCAACCCAGAGGGGGCAGAAGATGAAAAACTGTTTTTT.